This T cell receptor beta chain came from a study of identical twins. Details on this clonotype: Its antigen is unidentified.

Unique molecular identifiers were present on the cDNA, which also gained a universal primer site by template switching. TCRdb independently ran MiXCR on the 5' RACE reads; one entry per CDR3 protein. The sample has about 900,000 distinct CDR3 sequences; 12% are singletons. Germline assignment: CDR1 LNHNV and CDR2 YYDKDF (reference sequence). This CDR3 has 14 amino acids. V was trimmed by 0 bases and J by 0 bases, leaving 6 bases between them. Study observations and caveats: While abundant cord blood beta clonotypes carried fewer insertions, memory repertoires showed no such pattern. Invariant MAIT and iNKT cells are populations that could partly confound zero-insertion analyses.

The same data also contributed to another study, on yellow fever vaccine responses in identical twins.

This chain joins TRBV15 and TRBJ2-7, with D uncertain. The material sequenced was PBMCs. The receptor's source is a woman aged 18-30 years in good health. CDR3 sequence reads: CATSREWSSYEQYF. The CDR3 bases are TGTGCCACCAGCAGAGAGTGGAGCTCCTACGAGCAGTACTTC. The full variable domain, with the rest looked up from reference TRBV15 and TRBJ2-7, is DAMVIQNPRYQVTQFGKPVTLSCSQTLNHNVMYWYQQKSSQAPKLLFHYYDKDFNNEADTPDNFQSRRPNTSFCFLDIRSPGLGDTAMYLCATSREWSSYEQYFGPGTRLTVT.